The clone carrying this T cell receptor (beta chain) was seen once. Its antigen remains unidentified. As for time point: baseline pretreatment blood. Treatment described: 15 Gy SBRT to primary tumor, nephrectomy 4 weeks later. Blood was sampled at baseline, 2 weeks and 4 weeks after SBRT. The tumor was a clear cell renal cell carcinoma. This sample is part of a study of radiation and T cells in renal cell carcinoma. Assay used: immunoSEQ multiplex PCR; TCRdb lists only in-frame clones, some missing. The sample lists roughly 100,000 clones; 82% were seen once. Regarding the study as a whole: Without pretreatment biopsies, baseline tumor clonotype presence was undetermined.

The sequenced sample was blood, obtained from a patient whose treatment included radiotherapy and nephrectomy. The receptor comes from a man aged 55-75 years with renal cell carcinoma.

CDR3 amino acids: CASSTLSNQPQHF. Written as DNA, the CDR3 is TGTGCCAGTAGTACTCTTAGCAATCAGCCCCAGCATTTT. The V and J genes are TRBV19 and TRBJ1-5, with D unclear. V was shortened by 4 bases and J by 0 bases, with 4 bases between the two germline ends. The CDR3 runs 13 residues. The germline CDR1 and CDR2 sequences are LNHDA and SQIVND (reference sequence).